This is a list of T cell receptor beta chains from one sample in a study of vaccination and CD4 T cells after COVID-19. Antigens for these TCRs are unknown. Each CDR3 protein gets one entry after TCRdb re-called the PCR reads with MiXCR. The data contain approximately 15,000 distinct CDR3 sequences, around 30% of them singletons. Sequencing was carried out using cultured CD4+ T cells from blood. These receptors all come from a human donor with COVID-19. Each CDR3 is given with its conserved first and last residue. The D gene is left open where the match is weak. The listing skips clone size in some rows; elsewhere it reads once, few, many or a size class.

j_gene: TRBJ2-2
v_gene: TRBV11-3
d_gene: .
abundance: .
CDR3nt: TGTGCCAGCAGCTTTGATACCGGGGAGCTGTTTTTT
CDR3aa: CASSFDTGELFF

j_gene: TRBJ2-1
v_gene: TRBV7-7
d_gene: TRBD1
abundance: few
CDR3nt: TGTGCTAGCAGCCCCACCCTACGACAGGGTAAAAACAATGAGCAGTTCTTC
CDR3aa: CASSPTLRQGKNNEQFF

j_gene: TRBJ2-5
v_gene: TRBV7-6
d_gene: TRBD2
abundance: .
CDR3nt: TGTGCCAGCAGCTTTCTCAACTCGGGGGGAGGAGAGACCCAGTACTTC
CDR3aa: CASSFLNSGGGETQYF

j_gene: TRBJ1-5
v_gene: TRBV5-1
d_gene: .
abundance: .
CDR3nt: TGCGCCAGCAGCCCGGCGGAGGGAAATCAGCCCCAGCATTTT
CDR3aa: CASSPAEGNQPQHF

j_gene: TRBJ1-6
v_gene: TRBV18
d_gene: .
abundance: .
CDR3nt: TGTGCCAGCTCACCCAGCGGGCAAGGGGAGTCACCCCTCCACTTT
CDR3aa: CASSPSGQGESPLHF

j_gene: TRBJ1-2
v_gene: TRBV12-3/TRBV12-4
d_gene: TRBD1
abundance: few
CDR3nt: TGTGCCAGCAGGCCCACAGGGGGCCATGGCTACACCTTC
CDR3aa: CASRPTGGHGYTF

j_gene: TRBJ2-2
v_gene: TRBV7-3
d_gene: .
abundance: .
CDR3nt: TGTGCCAGCAGCTTAAAGGGCGGCGCCGGGGAGCTGTTTTTT
CDR3aa: CASSLKGGAGELFF

j_gene: TRBJ2-7
v_gene: TRBV5-4
d_gene: .
abundance: .
CDR3nt: TGTGCCAGCAGCTCCCGGGGGACACCTACCTACGAGCAGTACTTC
CDR3aa: CASSSRGTPTYEQYF

j_gene: TRBJ1-3
v_gene: TRBV6-1
d_gene: .
abundance: .
CDR3nt: TGTGCCAGCAGTGCGACAGCCGGAGTGGTAAACACCATATATTTT
CDR3aa: CASSATAGVVNTIYF

j_gene: TRBJ2-7
v_gene: TRBV6-5
d_gene: .
abundance: .
CDR3nt: TGTGCCAGCAGTTCAGGGTCCTACGAGCAGTACTTC
CDR3aa: CASSSGSYEQYF

j_gene: TRBJ1-4
v_gene: TRBV27
d_gene: TRBD1
abundance: .
CDR3nt: TGTGCCAGCAGTTCACGACAGGGGGCGAGAGAAAAACTGTTTTTT
CDR3aa: CASSSRQGAREKLFF

j_gene: TRBJ2-7
v_gene: TRBV15
d_gene: TRBD1
abundance: .
CDR3nt: TGTGCCACCAGCAGAGTACAAGGGGGCCTTTACGAGCAGTACTTC
CDR3aa: CATSRVQGGLYEQYF

j_gene: TRBJ1-3
v_gene: TRBV19
d_gene: TRBD1
abundance: .
CDR3nt: TGTGCCAGTAGTATCCCGGGACAGGGTACTGGAAACACCATATATTTT
CDR3aa: CASSIPGQGTGNTIYF

j_gene: TRBJ1-3
v_gene: TRBV24-1
d_gene: .
abundance: .
CDR3nt: TGTGCCACCAGTGATCCCGGCTCTGGAAACACCATATATTTT
CDR3aa: CATSDPGSGNTIYF

j_gene: TRBJ2-2
v_gene: TRBV25-1
d_gene: .
abundance: few
CDR3nt: TGTGCCAGCAGCAACCCGGGACTTATAAACGGGGAGCTGTTTTTT
CDR3aa: CASSNPGLINGELFF

j_gene: TRBJ2-7
v_gene: TRBV10-3
d_gene: TRBD1
abundance: few
CDR3nt: TGTGCCATCAGTGACCGACAGGGGGCCGCCTACGAGCAGTACTTC
CDR3aa: CAISDRQGAAYEQYF

j_gene: TRBJ1-1
v_gene: TRBV11-3
d_gene: .
abundance: .
CDR3nt: TGTGCCAGCAGCTTCCCGCTGGCCCCTGACACGCTAACGGAGTCAGCTTTCTTT
CDR3aa: CASSFPLAPDTLTESAFF

j_gene: TRBJ1-4
v_gene: TRBV4-2
d_gene: TRBD1
abundance: .
CDR3nt: TGTGCCAGCAGCCCTCTTCGGGACAGGGACGAAAAACTGTTTTTT
CDR3aa: CASSPLRDRDEKLFF

j_gene: TRBJ2-7
v_gene: TRBV20-1
d_gene: TRBD2
abundance: .
CDR3nt: TGCAGTGCTAGGGGCGGGGGAAGGAACGAGCAGTACTTC
CDR3aa: CSARGGGRNEQYF

j_gene: TRBJ2-3
v_gene: TRBV7-9
d_gene: .
abundance: few
CDR3nt: TGTGCCAGCAGCTTAGTCTGGGATACGCAGTATTTT
CDR3aa: CASSLVWDTQYF

j_gene: TRBJ1-2
v_gene: TRBV6-5
d_gene: TRBD1
abundance: .
CDR3nt: TGTGCCAGCAGTTACTTGACACAGGGGCGAGGAGGCTACACCTTC
CDR3aa: CASSYLTQGRGGYTF

j_gene: TRBJ1-2
v_gene: TRBV6-1
d_gene: .
abundance: .
CDR3nt: TGTGCCAGCAGCCCCCCGACAGGCTCTGGCTACACCTTC
CDR3aa: CASSPPTGSGYTF

j_gene: TRBJ2-7
v_gene: TRBV6-2/TRBV6-3
d_gene: .
abundance: .
CDR3nt: TGTGCCAGCAGTTACTCGAGTCACGAGCAGTACTTC
CDR3aa: CASSYSSHEQYF

j_gene: TRBJ2-2
v_gene: TRBV2
d_gene: .
abundance: few
CDR3nt: TGTGCCAGCAGTGAGCAGGTTAACACCGGGGAGCTGTTTTTT
CDR3aa: CASSEQVNTGELFF

j_gene: TRBJ1-4
v_gene: TRBV20-1
d_gene: .
abundance: few
CDR3nt: TGCAGTGCTAGGGGGAGCAACGAGGGAAAACTGTTTTTT
CDR3aa: CSARGSNEGKLFF

j_gene: TRBJ1-1
v_gene: TRBV30
d_gene: TRBD1
abundance: few
CDR3nt: TGTGCCTGGAACCGCAGGGGGGGAAACACTGAAGCTTTCTTT
CDR3aa: CAWNRRGGNTEAFF

j_gene: TRBJ2-3
v_gene: TRBV20-1
d_gene: .
abundance: .
CDR3nt: TGCAGTGCTGGTGGGGCGAAGTTGGGAGATACGCAGTATTTT
CDR3aa: CSAGGAKLGDTQYF

j_gene: TRBJ2-3
v_gene: TRBV6-1
d_gene: TRBD1
abundance: few
CDR3nt: TGTGCCAGCAGGGTAACGGGACAGGGTCCAGATACGCAGTATTTT
CDR3aa: CASRVTGQGPDTQYF

j_gene: TRBJ2-3
v_gene: TRBV5-1
d_gene: .
abundance: few
CDR3nt: TGCGCCAGCAGCCCCAATGCATTGGCAGATACGCAGTATTTT
CDR3aa: CASSPNALADTQYF

j_gene: TRBJ2-7
v_gene: TRBV11-3
d_gene: TRBD1
abundance: .
CDR3nt: TGTGCCAGCAGCTCACGGGGGACAGGGCCCTACGAGCAGTACTTC
CDR3aa: CASSSRGTGPYEQYF

j_gene: TRBJ2-5
v_gene: TRBV11-2
d_gene: TRBD2
abundance: once
CDR3nt: TGTGCCAGCAGCTTAGCCCAGCGGGGGCGACAAGAGACCCAGTACTTC
CDR3aa: CASSLAQRGRQETQYF

j_gene: TRBJ2-7
v_gene: TRBV20-1
d_gene: TRBD1
abundance: few
CDR3nt: TGCAGTGCTAGGACGGGACAGGGAGGGTACGAGCAGTACTTC
CDR3aa: CSARTGQGGYEQYF

j_gene: TRBJ1-6
v_gene: TRBV20-1
d_gene: .
abundance: few
CDR3nt: TGCAGTTTCCAGGTTCCGGGTGGTTCACCCCTCCACTTT
CDR3aa: CSFQVPGGSPLHF

j_gene: TRBJ1-3
v_gene: TRBV20-1
d_gene: .
abundance: .
CDR3nt: TGCAGTGCTAGTCAGGGGTGGTCTGGAAACACCATATATTTT
CDR3aa: CSASQGWSGNTIYF

j_gene: TRBJ1-6
v_gene: TRBV6-1
d_gene: .
abundance: few
CDR3nt: TGTGCCAGCAAGAGGGTTATAGATTCACCCCTCCACTTT
CDR3aa: CASKRVIDSPLHF

j_gene: TRBJ1-2
v_gene: TRBV2
d_gene: TRBD1
abundance: few
CDR3nt: TGTGCCAGCAGCTACCGGGACAGGGAACATGGCTACACCTTC
CDR3aa: CASSYRDREHGYTF

j_gene: TRBJ1-2
v_gene: TRBV25-1
d_gene: .
abundance: .
CDR3nt: TGTGCCAGCAGTGGGACCGCCGGCTATGGCTACACCTTC
CDR3aa: CASSGTAGYGYTF

j_gene: TRBJ2-7
v_gene: TRBV2
d_gene: TRBD1
abundance: .
CDR3nt: TGTGCCAGCAGTGAAGTTCAGGGGGCGTACGAGCAGTACTTC
CDR3aa: CASSEVQGAYEQYF